This T cell receptor beta chain was retrieved from a study of CD8+CD57+ T cells in acquired aplastic anemia (dated by TCRdb to 2016 to 2019). With respect to the entire study: Extracted DNA from sorted CD4+ and CD8+ cells averaged 3.2 ug, ranging from about 0.2 to 30 ug. CD8+CD57+ expansion was defined as frequency above the mean frequency observed in healthy subjects.

Unmatched junction bases come to 9, with V trimmed by 4 bases and J by 7 bases. As encoded in the germline V gene, CDR1 is SGHTA while CDR2 is FQGNSA. The CDR3, cysteine through phenylalanine, is 16 amino acids long. The entry retains the CDR3 DNA only, 48 bases that are in frame from base 1. Genomic DNA served as template for TCR beta VDJ combination and CDR3 sequence profiling. An Illumina HiSeq 2000 was the platform used for TCR repertoire sequencing. From the authors' description of their analysis: Repertoire assessment relied on Simpson's diversity index, CDR3 size and DJ length profiles, and TRBV/TRBJ rearrangement plots. The immunodominant clone was defined as the most abundant DNA sequence in deep sequencing data. CDR3 amino acid sequences were checked for sharing between subjects and were compared against published repertoires and the VDJdb database. In TCRdb, the public reads were trimmed at Q25 with fastp and aligned with MiXCR, with productive beta chains retained. All rows with the same CDR3 protein become a single entry with the most common DNA and genes. For this entry, the V and J calls and clone size follow TCRdb and not the study's own pipeline. This sample holds hundreds of thousands of distinct CDR3 sequences; around a third were observed only once. The ten largest make up under 0.95% of the sample.

To note about this clonotype: No cognate antigen has been identified for it. One base away there is no much larger clone; base qualities are not given.

The patients picked for sequencing were ones in whom flow cytometry had shown an expansion of CD8+CD57+ cells. All patients had severe acquired aplastic anemia diagnosed by International Study of Aplastic Anemia and Agranulocytosis and Camitta criteria. At the time blood was sampled, none of the patients had received any therapy. TCR repertoires of sorted CD4+ and CD8+ blood T cells from severe aplastic anemia patients and healthy subjects were deep-sequenced in the study. Patients were enrolled in the USA under clinicaltrials.gov protocols 00001620, 01623167, 00001397, 00071045, 00081523 and 00961064. Ficoll-Paque density gradient centrifugation was used to isolate peripheral blood mononuclear cells. Before DNA extraction, CD4+ and CD8+ T cells were sorted with FACS or magnetic beads. General findings and caveats noted by the study authors: CD8+ Simpson's diversity did not differ significantly between patients and healthy controls (P=0.060). Although some 28 CD8+ CDR3 sequences were shared by patients and controls, these sequences appeared highly expressed in patients and within the immunodominant clones of patients.

The rearrangement combines TRBV7-2 with TRBJ2-1, with 11 bases aligning to TRBD2. The source is a human donor with aplastic anemia. Sequenced: sorted CD4+, CD8+, or CD8+CD57+ T cells (not recorded which) from PBMCs. The DNA sequence reads TGTGCCAGCAGCTCATTACTAGCGGGAGATAGGAATGAGCAGTTCTTC. Translated, this is CASSSLLAGDRNEQFF. When the CDR3 is completed using the reference TRBV7-2 and TRBJ2-1 genes on either side, the full variable domain is GAGVSQSPSNKVTEKGKDVELRCDPISGHTALYWYRQSLGQGLEFLIYFQGNSAPDKSGLPSDRFSAERTGGSVSTLTIQRTQQEDSAVYLCASSSLLAGDRNEQFFGPGTRLTVL.